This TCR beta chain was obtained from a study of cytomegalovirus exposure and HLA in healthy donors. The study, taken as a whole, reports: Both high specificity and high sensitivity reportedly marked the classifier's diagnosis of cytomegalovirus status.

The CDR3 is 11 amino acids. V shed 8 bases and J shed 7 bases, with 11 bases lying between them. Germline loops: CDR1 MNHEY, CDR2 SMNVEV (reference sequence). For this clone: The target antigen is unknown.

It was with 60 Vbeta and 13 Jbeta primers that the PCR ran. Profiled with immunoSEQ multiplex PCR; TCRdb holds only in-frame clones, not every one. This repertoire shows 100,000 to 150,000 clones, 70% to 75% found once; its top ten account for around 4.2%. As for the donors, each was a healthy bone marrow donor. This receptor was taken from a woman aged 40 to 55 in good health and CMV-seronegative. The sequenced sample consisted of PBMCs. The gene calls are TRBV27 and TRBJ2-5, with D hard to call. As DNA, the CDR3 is TGTGCCAGCGGCTCCGAGGTGACCCAGTACTTC. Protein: CASGSEVTQYF.